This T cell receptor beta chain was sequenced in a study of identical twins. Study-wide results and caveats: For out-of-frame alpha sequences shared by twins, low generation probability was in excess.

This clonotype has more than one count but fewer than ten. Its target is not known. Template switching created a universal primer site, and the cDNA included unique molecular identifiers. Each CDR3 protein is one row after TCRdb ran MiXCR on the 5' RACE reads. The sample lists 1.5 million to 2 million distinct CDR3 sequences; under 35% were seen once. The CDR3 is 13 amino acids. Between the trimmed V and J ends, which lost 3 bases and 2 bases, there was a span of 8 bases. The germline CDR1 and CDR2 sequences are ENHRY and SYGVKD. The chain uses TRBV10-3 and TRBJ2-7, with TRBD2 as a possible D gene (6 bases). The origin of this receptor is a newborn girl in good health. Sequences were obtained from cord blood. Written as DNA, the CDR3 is TGTGCCATCAGTGATCGGGGGACCTACGAGCAGTACTTC. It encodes CAISDRGTYEQYF.